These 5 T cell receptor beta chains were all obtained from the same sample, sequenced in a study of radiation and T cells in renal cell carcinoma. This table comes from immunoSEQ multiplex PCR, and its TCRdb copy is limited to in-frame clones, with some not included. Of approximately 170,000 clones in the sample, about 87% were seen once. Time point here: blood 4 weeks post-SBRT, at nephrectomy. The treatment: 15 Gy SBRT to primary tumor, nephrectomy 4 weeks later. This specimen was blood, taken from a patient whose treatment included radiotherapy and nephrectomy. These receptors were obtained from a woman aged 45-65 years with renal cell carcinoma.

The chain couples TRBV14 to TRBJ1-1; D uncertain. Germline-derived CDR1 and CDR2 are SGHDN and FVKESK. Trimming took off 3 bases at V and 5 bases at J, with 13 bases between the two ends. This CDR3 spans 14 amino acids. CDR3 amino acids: CASSHSGVYTEAFF. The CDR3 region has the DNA TGTGCCAGCAGCCATTCCGGGGTCTATACTGAAGCTTTCTTT.

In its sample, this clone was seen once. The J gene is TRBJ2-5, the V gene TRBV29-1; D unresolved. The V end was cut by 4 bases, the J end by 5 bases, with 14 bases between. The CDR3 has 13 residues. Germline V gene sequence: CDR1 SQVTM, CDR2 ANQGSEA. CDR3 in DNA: TGCAGCGTTGGGATTAGGTTCGCGGAGACCCAGTACTTC. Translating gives CSVGIRFAETQYF.

The CDR3 DNA is TGCGCCAGCAGCTTGGAGCGGGGGCACACAGATACGCAGTATTTT. Translating it yields CASSLERGHTDTQYF. V usage is TRBV5-1 and J usage is TRBJ2-3; 8 positions agree with TRBD2. Germline assignment: CDR1 SGHRS and CDR2 YFSETQ. The CDR3 totals 15 residues. Losses at the gene ends were 0 bases for V and 2 bases for J; bases not matched to a gene: 2.

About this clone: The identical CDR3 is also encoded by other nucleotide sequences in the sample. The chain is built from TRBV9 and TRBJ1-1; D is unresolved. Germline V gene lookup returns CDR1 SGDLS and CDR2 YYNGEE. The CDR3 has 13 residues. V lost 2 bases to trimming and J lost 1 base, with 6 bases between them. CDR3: CASSVQKNTEAFF. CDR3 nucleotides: TGTGCCAGCAGCGTGCAGAAGAACACTGAAGCTTTCTTT.

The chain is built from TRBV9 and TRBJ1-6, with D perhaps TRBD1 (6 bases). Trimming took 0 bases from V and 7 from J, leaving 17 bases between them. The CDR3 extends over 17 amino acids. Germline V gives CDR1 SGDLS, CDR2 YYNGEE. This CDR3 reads CASSVGAGQTPNSPLHF. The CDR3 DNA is TGTGCCAGCAGCGTAGGGGCAGGACAGACACCCAATTCACCCCTCCACTTT.